The 27 T cell receptor beta chains given below trace back to one sample, sequenced in a study of tumor-infiltrating lymphocytes in primary liver carcinoma. Priming with a constant-region primer yielded TCR beta cDNA from roughly 0.45 ug total RNA. ARM-PCR was slightly modified, and three nested multiplex PCR rounds with it gave rise to the TCR beta libraries. In the first two PCR rounds, TRBV1-TRBV30 forward primers were paired with a C-beta reverse primer, and each round lasted about 9 cycles. Each CDR3 protein gets one entry after TCRdb re-called the multiplex PCR reads with MiXCR. The sample has about 190,000 distinct CDR3 sequences, about 85% seen once. Co-extraction yielded RNA and DNA from around 20-30 mg of unsorted bulk tissue. The sequenced material came from tumor tissue from primary liver carcinoma. The receptors come from a middle-aged man with primary liver carcinoma and hepatitis B virus infection.

This clonotype was found once. A read error may produce the germline difference seen at one junction end. The chain carries TRBV12-3 or TRBV12-4 and TRBJ2-3; 13 bases match TRBD2. There are 16 residues in the CDR3. Written as DNA, the CDR3 is TGTGCCAACAGCCGTCGGACTAGCGGGAGCAAAGATACGCAGTATTTT. Translating gives CANSRRTSGSKDTQYF.

For this clonotype: One end of the junction fails to match germline, which may point to a read error. V usage is TRBV6-2 or TRBV6-3 and J usage is TRBJ2-7; no definite D call. This CDR3 has 12 residues. CDR1 is MNHEY and CDR2 is SVGEGT in the germline V gene. This chain's CDR3 is CASRSGVYAQYF. In DNA, the CDR3 is TGTGCCAGCAGATCTGGGGTCTACGCGCAGTACTTC.

This clonotype was counted at least ten times. The chain carries TRBV6-2 or TRBV6-3 and TRBJ2-3; D is unclear. The V gene's germline CDR1 is MNHEY and CDR2 SVGEGT. Trimming shortened V by 4 bases and J by 0 bases, and 2 bases separated the two germline ends. The CDR3 consists of 12 residues. The CDR3 protein is CASSFSTDTQYF. The CDR3 DNA is TGTGCCAGCAGTTTTAGCACAGATACGCAGTATTTT.

Points on this clonotype: A read error may account for a junction end that differs from germline. CDR3 in DNA: TGTGCCAGCAGTACCCCGCCCGTTTGGGGGAATGAGGAGTTCTTC. It translates to CASSTPPVWGNEEFF. This sequence joins TRBV6-2 or TRBV6-3 and TRBJ2-1; D is possibly TRBD1 or TRBD2 (5 bases each). The CDR3 extends over 15 amino acids. The germline gives CDR1 MNHEY, CDR2 SVGEGT.

This clonotype has only a few counts. This clone may be a read error of a much larger clone one base away. The chain uses TRBV5-1 and TRBJ2-1; maybe TRBD2 (5 bases). CDR3 length: 11 residues. Germline values: CDR1 SGHRS, CDR2 YFSETQ. This CDR3 reads CTSRRADEQFF. The CDR3 nucleotides are TGCACCAGTCGGCGGGCTGATGAGCAGTTCTTC.

This clonotype occurred once. J is TRBJ2-1 and V is TRBV6-1, with D hard to call. The CDR3 contains 12 residues. The germline gives CDR1 MNHNS, CDR2 SASEGT. The V end was cut by 1 base, the J end by 8 bases, with 6 bases between. The DNA of the CDR3 is TGTGCCAGCAGTGAAGTGCTCGATGAGCAGTTCTTC. Its protein is CASSEVLDEQFF.

About this clonotype: An end of the junction does not agree with germline; a read error may underlie this. The V gene is TRBV7-9, the J gene TRBJ2-7; D is possibly TRBD2 (7 bases). Germline assignment: CDR1 SEHNR and CDR2 FQNEAQ (reference sequence). The length of the CDR3 is 12 residues. CDR3 bases: TGTGCCAGAAGCTGGGCGGGGGACAAGCAGTACTTC. Protein sequence: CARSWAGDKQYF.

Regarding this clonotype: At one boundary the junction diverges from the germline segment, which might be a read error. The chain couples TRBV7-3 to TRBJ2-2, with D unresolved. Germline V gene data show CDR1 as SGHTA and CDR2 as FQGTGA. This CDR3 has 14 residues. CDR3 sequence: CTSSYSIGLGELFF. The CDR3 coding sequence is TGTACCAGCAGCTACTCGATAGGGCTCGGGGAGCTGTTTTTT.

A note on this clonotype: The conserved phenylalanine or tryptophan is not found at the CDR3 terminus, so this likely reflects a read error. The V gene is TRBV2, the J gene TRBJ2-2; D not certain. The germline CDR1 and CDR2 sequences are SNHLY and FYNNEI. This CDR3 is built from 14 residues. Trimming took off 6 bases at V and 2 bases at J, with 10 bases between the two ends. CDR3 protein: CASRGSVNTGELFL. CDR3 DNA: TGTGCCAGCAGGGGCTCGGTTAACACCGGGGAGCTGTTTTTG.

Turning to this clonotype: The CDR3 ends on some other residue instead of the conserved phenylalanine or tryptophan, so this is likely a read error. The J gene is TRBJ2-1, the V gene TRBV11-2, with TRBD2 as a possible D gene (6 bases). The germline V and J ends were trimmed by 3 bases and 9 bases, with 18 bases remaining between them. Per the germline V gene, CDR1 is SGHAT and CDR2 is FQNNGV. This CDR3 spans 15 amino acids. CDR3 bases: TGTGCCAGCAGCTTCAGCGGGCCACTCGACATTGAGCAGTTCATC. Protein: CASSFSGPLDIEQFI.

Concerning this clonotype itself: An end of the junction differs from the germline gene, which may be a read error. The V gene is TRBV5-4, the J gene TRBJ2-2, with 9 bases lining up with TRBD2. Germline CDR1 and CDR2: SGHNT and YYREEE (reference sequence). This CDR3 is 16 amino acids long. The CDR3 nucleotides read TGTTCCAGCAGCCCCGGACTAGCGCAGAGCACCCGGGAGCTGTTTTTT. Its protein product is CSSSPGLAQSTRELFF.

A note on this clonotype: One junction end does not reproduce the germline sequence, and a read error may be involved. This sequence joins TRBV6-2 or TRBV6-3 and TRBJ2-7, with TRBD2 identical over 7 bases. CDR1 and CDR2 from the germline V gene are MNHEY and SVGEGT. The CDR3 spans 14 residues. CDR3 DNA: TGTGCCAACAGTTACGAGGGACTATCCTACGAGCAGTATTTC. Translating it yields CANSYEGLSYEQYF.

Details on this clonotype: Lacking the conserved final phenylalanine or tryptophan, this CDR3 likely reflects a read error. The rearrangement joins TRBV4-3 to TRBJ2-1, with TRBD1 as a possible D gene (6 bases). Between the trimmed V and J ends, which lost 2 bases and 0 bases, there was a span of 14 bases. Germline assignment: CDR1 LGHNA and CDR2 YSLEER. This CDR3 is built from 17 residues. This CDR3 is CASSQLTGKLSYNEQFL. The CDR3 coding sequence is TGCGCCAGCAGCCAATTGACAGGCAAACTCTCCTACAATGAGCAGTTCCTT.

Turning to this clonotype: A read error may produce the germline difference seen at one junction end. The chain uses TRBV29-1 and TRBJ2-1; TRBD2 agrees at 12 bases. The CDR3 consists of 14 residues. Germline lookup yields CDR1 SQVTM and CDR2 ANQGSEA. CDR3 DNA: TGCAGCGTTGTGACTAGCGGGAGCTACAATGAGCATTTCTTC. This sequence encodes CSVVTSGSYNEHFF.

This clonotype was detected ten times or more. The chain recombines TRBV11-2 with TRBJ2-2; D call uncertain. The CDR3 is 13 residues long. The V and J ends lost 1 base and 5 bases respectively, with 5 bases between them. CDR1 and CDR2 (germline): SGHAT, FQNNGV. CDR3 amino acids: CASSLALTGELFF. The CDR3 DNA follows: TGTGCCAGCAGCTTAGCCCTGACCGGGGAGCTGTTTTTT.

This clonotype was counted only a few times. The CDR3 end shows no conserved phenylalanine or tryptophan, and so a read error is likely. The rearrangement links TRBV6-5 to TRBJ2-5, with a weak D call TRBD1 (6 bases). The V end lost 9 bases, the J end lost 4 bases, and 15 bases lay between the germline ends. Germline V gene data show CDR1 as MNHEY and CDR2 as SVGAGI. The CDR3 is 13 amino acids. The CDR3 DNA is TGTGCCAGTAGCCGCAGGGGAAGAGAGACCCAGTACCTC. Its translation: CASSRRGRETQYL.

For this clonotype: Germline and junction disagree at one end, which may indicate a read error. The CDR3 is CASSLPSGHSRTDTQYF. CDR3 coding DNA: TGTGCCAGCAGCCTCCCGTCGGGACATAGCCGCACGGATACGCAGTATTTT. The chain uses TRBV5-5 and TRBJ2-3; a possible D gene is TRBD1 (6 bases). Germline-derived CDR1 and CDR2 are SGHKS and YYEKEE (reference sequence). CDR3 length equals 17 residues.

Comment on this clonotype: At one of its ends the junction is not consistent with the germline gene, which may arise from a read error. The chain links TRBV4-1 to TRBJ2-4; D unresolved. The germline CDR1 and CDR2 sequences are MGHRA and YSYEKL. The CDR3 contains 15 residues. The CDR3 region is CASKPVLQKGNIQYF. The CDR3, as DNA: TGCGCCAGCAAGCCAGTCTTACAGAAAGGAAACATTCAGTATTTC.

Note on this clonotype: At one end the junction does not follow the germline gene, possibly because of a read error. V and J are TRBV2 and TRBJ2-5; D gene ambiguous. Germline values: CDR1 SNHLY, CDR2 FYNNEI. The CDR3 is 15 residues long. Written as DNA, the CDR3 is TGTGTCAGCAGTGAATTTTCCGCATACCAAGAGACCCAGTACTTC. This translates into CVSSEFSAYQETQYF.

About this clonotype: Germline is not matched at one junction end, which may reflect a read error. DNA of the CDR3: TGCGCCAGCAGCCAAGGGACCGATATCGACGAGCAGCTCTTC. Protein product: CASSQGTDIDEQLF. This sequence joins TRBV4-3 and TRBJ2-1, with no clear D. Germline CDR1 reads LGHNA; CDR2 reads YSLEER. The CDR3 totals 14 residues.

The chain combines TRBV6-5 with TRBJ2-1; 7 bases agree with TRBD1. There are 16 residues in the CDR3. Per the germline V gene, CDR1 is MNHEY and CDR2 is SVGAGI. The V and J ends lost 10 bases and 0 bases, in that order; junction bases with no gene match: 12. CDR3 sequence reads: CANRSIGTASYNEQFF. CDR3 bases: TGTGCCAACAGGAGCATCGGGACAGCCTCCTACAATGAGCAGTTCTTC.

V gene TRBV28 combines with J gene TRBJ1-1, with D perhaps matching TRBD1 (6 bases). Germline V gene sequence: CDR1 MDHEN, CDR2 SYDVKM. V lost 5 bases and J lost 8, with 24 bases in between. This CDR3 contains 16 residues. CDR3 sequence reads: CASSPTVLGQRSEAFF. The CDR3 nucleotides read TGTGCCAGCAGTCCCACGGTGCTTGGACAGCGATCGGAAGCTTTCTTT. Complete variable domain (other parts from reference TRBV28 and TRBJ1-1): DVKVTQSSRYLVKRTGEKVFLECVQDMDHENMFWYRQDPGLGLRLIYFSYDVKMKEKGDIPEGYSVSREKKERFSLILESASTNQTSMYLCASSPTVLGQRSEAFFGQGTRLTVV.

The CDR3 DNA sequence: TGCAGCGCTCTTCCTGGGTGGGGGATGAACACTGAAGCTTTCTTT. It yields the protein CSALPGWGMNTEAFF. The rearrangement links TRBV29-1 to TRBJ1-1; the D gene is possibly TRBD1 (5 bases). Germline V gives CDR1 SQVTM, CDR2 ANQGSEA. The CDR3 contains 15 residues. The V and J ends lost 7 bases and 0 bases respectively, with 18 bases between them. The full variable domain, in which reference TRBV29-1 and TRBJ1-1 provide the parts outside the CDR3, is SAVISQKPSRDICQRGTSLTIQCQVDSQVTMMFWYRQQPGQSLTLIATANQGSEATYESGFVIDKFPISRPNLTFSTLTVSNMSPEDSSIYLCSALPGWGMNTEAFFGQGTRLTVV.

The chain uses TRBV10-3 and TRBJ2-1, with TRBD2 matching 7 bases. The germline gives CDR1 ENHRY, CDR2 SYGVKD. The trim removed 3 bases at V and 2 bases at J, leaving 13 bases unmatched. The CDR3 is 18 residues long. The CDR3 DNA follows: TGTGCCATCAGTGAATCTGGACTAGTAGGAGGGACCTACAATGAGCAGTTCTTC. This codes for CAISESGLVGGTYNEQFF.

To note about this clonotype: One junction end disagrees with the germline gene, perhaps due to a read error. This chain uses TRBV5-1 with TRBJ2-3, with D maybe TRBD2 (6 bases). Germline CDR1 SGHRS, CDR2 YFSETQ. This CDR3 region has 15 residues. DNA for the CDR3: TGCGCCAGCAGTGGGATAGCGGCTAGCACGGATACGCAGTATTTT. It is translated as CASSGIAASTDTQYF.

To note about this clonotype: At one end, the junction sequence differs from germline, possibly due to a read error. The rearrangement joins TRBV5-4 to TRBJ2-7; the D is unclear. CDR3 length: 14 amino acids. Per the germline V gene, CDR1 is SGHNT and CDR2 is YYREEE (reference sequence). Written as DNA, the CDR3 is TGTGCCAGCAACTTGGCCGGTTTCTCATACGAGGAGTACTTC. Translating gives CASNLAGFSYEEYF.

As concerns this clonotype: Compared with germline, one end of the junction differs, possibly owing to a read error. The V and J genes are TRBV14 and TRBJ1-1; tentative D call: TRBD1 (5 bases). The length of the CDR3 is 13 residues. CDR1 SGHDN and CDR2 FVKESK come from the germline V gene. The DNA for the CDR3 is TGTTCCAGCAGCCACCGGGATCTACGGGGGGCTTTCTTT. Protein sequence: CSSSHRDLRGAFF.